This TCR beta chain originates from a study of blood T cells in healthy people across ages (dated by TCRdb to between 2014 and 2016). Some background on the complete study: In model experiments, template switching captured roughly one uniquely barcoded TCR beta cDNA molecule for every two T cells. Donors of different ages were randomly distributed across sequencing lanes to avoid experimental bias. To track age-related changes in TCR beta repertoire diversity, the study relied on deep sequencing normalized with unique cDNA molecular identifiers. The donors were split into four age groups: young (average about 16 years), middle-aged (about 40), aged (roughly 68) and long-lived (roughly 86). The study analyzed two additional independent replicas of 1 million unique cDNA reads from the same blood draw for two donors, one aged 18 to 29 and one aged 80 or older. Results the study describes overall, beyond this receptor: Estimates of total diversity based on one million sequenced T cells were regarded as lower bounds and as underestimates. There was a strong correlation between observed TCR beta diversity and the percentage of naive T cells measured by flow cytometry. Observed TCR beta diversity per million T cells fell roughly linearly with age, and a significant reduction was already apparent by age around 39. Because the CMV infection status of the donors was unknown, age-related changes in expanded clonotypes may potentially have been confounded. Because profiling used bulk unsorted PBMCs, naive and antigen-experienced compartments could not be compared conclusively. The long-lived group showed more naive CD4+ T cells, fewer expanded clones and increased TCR diversity than the aged group, suggesting age selection.

Notes on this clonotype: Its binding antigen is unknown. One base away there is no much larger clone; base qualities are not given.

The roughly 38 donors, aged about 6 to 100 years, were systemically healthy Caucasian individuals from Russia. Each donor gave approximately 10 milliliters of peripheral blood, collected into EDTA-treated Vacutainer tubes. Ficoll-Paque density-gradient centrifugation was used to isolate PBMCs, with at least 7 million per sample. Trizol reagent was used to extract total RNA from PBMCs, with at least 5.5 micrograms per sample. The percentages of naive CD45RAhigh/CD27high T cells were determined by flow cytometry on a PBMC aliquot from every donor. Trimming removed 4 bases from V and 5 bases from J, leaving 9 bases between the germline ends. The germline V gene encodes CDR1 SGHKS and CDR2 YYEKEE (reference sequence). From its cysteine to its phenylalanine, the CDR3 spans 13 amino acids. Of the read, only the CDR3 DNA is kept; its 39 bases are in frame from base 1. The library was made by 5' RACE. The listed sequencing device is Illumina HiSeq 2500. The second PCR ran for roughly 7 to 11 cycles and used a J-beta primer mix along with a sample-barcoded 5' primer. Each TCR beta cDNA molecule received a unique molecular identifier from a template-switch 5' adaptor carrying 12 random nucleotides. At least 2.5 million CDR3-containing paired-end reads were obtained from each sample. The Mint cDNA synthesis kit, primed by a TRBC-specific oligonucleotide, was used to synthesize first-strand cDNA from all RNA. All cDNA was treated with uracil-DNA glycosylase and then went through a first 18-cycle PCR with the universal primers M1SS and BC2_uni_R. Per the authors' processing: Each sample was normalized by randomly selecting 1 million high-quality reads, each carrying a distinct molecular identifier. Instead of being binned into consensus sequences, reads with shared molecular identifiers were discarded. MiTCR, with a Q25 quality threshold and the strictest error-elimination algorithm, was used for CDR3 identification, clonotype clustering and error correction. Lower-bound total TCR beta diversity was estimated with a nonparametric unseen species model using Euler transformation. TCRdb's own reprocessing of the public reads used fastp at Q25 and MiXCR and kept productive beta chains. Rows are unified per CDR3 protein, each entry keeping the most common DNA and genes. It is TCRdb's table, rather than the study itself, that gives the V and J calls and clone size. Within this sample are hundreds of thousands of distinct CDR3 sequences, with 27% of them counted one time only. Of the sample, roughly 30% falls within the top ten clones.

The source material was blood. The chain joins TRBV5-5 to TRBJ2-2; TRBD1 could be the D gene, as 6 bases match. This clonotype was sampled from a woman aged 70-85 years in good health. The CDR3 in this case is CASSPGTTGELFF. The DNA reads TGTGCCAGCAGCCCCGGGACAACCGGGGAGCTGTTTTTT.